This T cell receptor (beta chain) was identified during a study of cytomegalovirus exposure and HLA in healthy donors. As for the study in general: Of the donors genotyped, a few hundred in all, about 76% fell in the Caucasian-associated ancestry cluster. Study results and limitations: Across all donors, roughly uniform sequencing depth was an assumption of the presence/absence analyses. Some segments of the V type, notably TRBV6-2 and TRBV6-3, were excluded as indistinguishable. TCR beta V- and J-gene trimming was later associated with a missense DCLRE1C variant.

Trimming removed 9 bases from V and 4 bases from J; junction bases left unmatched: 11. This CDR3 spans 15 amino acids. From germline, CDR1 is LNHDA and CDR2 SQIVND (reference sequence). A multiplex PCR was run with 60 Vbeta primers and 13 Jbeta primers. Assay: immunoSEQ multiplex PCR; the TCRdb copy retains only in-frame clones and omits some. Of around 140,000 clones listed, 65% to 80% are singletons. In regard to this clone: Its target is not known.

The TCR was taken from a man aged 40-49 years in good health and CMV-seropositive. The chain joins TRBV19 to TRBJ2-1, with TRBD2 matching 8 bases. The sequenced material came from PBMCs. In DNA, the CDR3 is TGTGCCAGCGCCGGACCTAGCGGGCGTTACAATGAGCAGTTCTTC. It codes for CASAGPSGRYNEQFF.